The 3 T cell receptor beta chains in this list originate from one sample, sequenced in a study of tumor-infiltrating lymphocytes in oesophageal squamous cell carcinoma. TCRdb redid the calling of the PCR reads with MiXCR, one entry per CDR3 protein. The table shows 15,000 or so distinct CDR3 sequences, with around 50% occurring only once. The material sequenced was esophageal tumor tissue. The receptors here all came from a female donor with esophageal squamous cell carcinoma.

This chain connects TRBV7-1 to TRBJ2-5; the D is unclear. TRBV7-1 is marked as an open reading frame, function uncertain. There are 14 residues in the CDR3. The ends were cut back, 3 bases at V and 11 bases at J, with 19 bases in the middle. The CDR3 region has the DNA TGTGCCAGCAGCTCCCTCCCCTCCTACAATGAGCAGTACTTC. This translates into CASSSLPSYNEQYF.

The chain has TRBV7-2 and TRBJ1-2; perhaps TRBD1 as D (6 bases). The CDR3 has 15 amino acids. Germline loops: CDR1 SGHTA, CDR2 FQGNSA. V was trimmed by 5 bases and J by 7 bases, leaving 20 bases between them. The DNA for the CDR3 is TGTGCCAGCAGCCCTCGAGGGGGGACACAAGGTGGCTACACCTTC. Its translation: CASSPRGGTQGGYTF.

The J gene is TRBJ1-1, the V gene TRBV7-8; 11 nucleotides line up with TRBD1. In germline, CDR1 is SGHVS, CDR2 FQNEAQ. Germline trimming cut 5 bases from V and 5 bases from J; bases unmatched to any gene: 13. The CDR3 totals 17 residues. The chain's CDR3 is CASSNRLGQGAPTEAFF. The CDR3 DNA reads TGTGCCAGCAGCAACCGTCTAGGACAGGGGGCGCCAACTGAAGCTTTCTTT. Together with reference TRBV7-8 and TRBJ1-1, the CDR3 gives the full variable domain: GAGVSQSPRYKVAKRGQDVALRCDPISGHVSLFWYQQALGQGPEFLTYFQNEAQLDKSGLPSDRFFAERPEGSVSTLKIQRTQQEDSAVYLCASSNRLGQGAPTEAFFGQGTRLTVV.